A single sample is the source of the 11 T cell receptor beta chains below, sequenced in a study of PD-L1 blockade in urothelial cancer. Sequencing used immunoSEQ multiplex PCR; TCRdb keeps in-frame clones, though not all of them. Here the sample spans 75,000 to 95,000 clones, 90% being singletons. This material consisted of PBMCs, taken around atezolizumab (anti-PD-L1) treatment. These receptors originate from a man aged 55-75 years with urothelial cancer.

The V call is TRBV7-8, the J call TRBJ2-7, with 8 bases lining up with TRBD2. Looked up from germline, CDR1 is SGHVS and CDR2 is FQNEAQ. V trimming: 4 bases; J trimming: 0 bases; junction bases outside the gene matches: 11. The CDR3 sequence is 17 residues long. CDR3 region: CASSSGLALQSSYEQYF. CDR3 bases: TGTGCCAGCAGCTCCGGACTAGCCCTACAAAGCTCCTACGAGCAGTACTTC. The full variable domain, its missing parts supplied by reference TRBV7-8 and TRBJ2-7, is GAGVSQSPRYKVAKRGQDVALRCDPISGHVSLFWYQQALGQGPEFLTYFQNEAQLDKSGLPSDRFFAERPEGSVSTLKIQRTQQEDSAVYLCASSSGLALQSSYEQYFGPGTRLTVT.

This chain links TRBV4-3 with TRBJ2-5, with D possibly matching TRBD2 (5 bases). Germline CDR1 LGHNA, CDR2 YSLEER. The V and J ends lost 1 base and 4 bases respectively, with 13 bases between them. The CDR3 runs to 15 residues. DNA of the CDR3: TGCGCCAGCAGCCAAGTTAGGACTGTGGGAGAGACCCAGTACTTC. Protein: CASSQVRTVGETQYF.

Note on this clone: Germline and junction disagree at one end, which may indicate a read error. Here the CDR3 DNA reads TGCGCCAGCAGCCAAGATTTGGGGCTCATCCGACTCTTC. The encoded protein is CASSQDLGLIRLF. The chain combines TRBV4-3 with TRBJ2-1; TRBD1 might be the D (5 bases). CDR1 is LGHNA, CDR2 YSLEER, per germline. The CDR3 totals 13 residues.

The J gene is TRBJ1-1, the V gene TRBV7-2; D is ambiguous. Germline-derived CDR1 and CDR2 are SGHTA and FQGNSA. Trimming removed 3 bases at V and 1 base at J, with 12 bases between. The CDR3 is 15 residues long. CDR3 DNA sequence: TGTGCCAGCAGCTTTCAACCCGGTACGAACACTGAAGCTTTCTTT. Translating it yields CASSFQPGTNTEAFF.

The V gene is TRBV4-3, the J gene TRBJ2-7; D might be TRBD1 (6 bases). The CDR3 spans 16 residues. The germline gives CDR1 LGHNA, CDR2 YSLEER. V gave up 3 bases and J gave up 4 bases, with 19 bases separating them. CDR3 DNA: TGCGCCAGCAGCCAGAAGACAATTGGGGGCACTTACGAGCAGTACTTC. Its translation is CASSQKTIGGTYEQYF.

The chain couples TRBV6-1 to TRBJ1-5; a possible D gene is TRBD1 (6 bases). The CDR3 totals 17 residues. The V and J ends lost 0 bases and 7 bases respectively, with 19 bases between them. Germline V gene sequence: CDR1 MNHNS, CDR2 SASEGT. The CDR3: CASSEAIGRGRRQPQHF. The CDR3, as DNA: TGTGCCAGCAGTGAAGCAATCGGCAGGGGACGACGCCAGCCCCAGCATTTT.

The chain recombines TRBV6-1 with TRBJ2-5; D gene uncertain. Germline CDR1 is MNHNS and CDR2 is SASEGT. The CDR3 spans 11 residues. Trimming stripped 7 bases from V and 2 bases from J, with 5 bases between. The CDR3 sequence: CASNQQETQYF. In DNA, the CDR3 is TGTGCCAGCAACCAGCAAGAGACCCAGTACTTC.

J is TRBJ2-5 and V is TRBV11-1, with D possibly TRBD2 on 6 matching bases. CDR1 is SGHAT and CDR2 is FQDESV in the germline V gene (reference sequence). There are 15 residues in the CDR3. V gave up 5 bases and J gave up 2 bases, with 15 bases separating them. The CDR3 loop is CASSPRDSNQETQYF. The CDR3 region has the DNA TGTGCCAGCAGCCCGAGGGACTCGAATCAAGAGACCCAGTACTTC.

CDR3 nucleotide sequence: TGCGCCAGCAGCTTGGGACAAGAATATCCGAACACTGAAGCTTTCTTT. This translates into CASSLGQEYPNTEAFF. This chain joins TRBV5-1 and TRBJ1-1; no firm D call. The CDR3 sequence is 16 residues long. Per the germline V gene, CDR1 is SGHRS and CDR2 is YFSETQ. V gave up 0 bases and J gave up 1 base, with 13 bases separating them.

The chain is built from TRBV7-2 and TRBJ2-7; 8 bases fit TRBD2. The V and J ends lost 2 bases and 7 bases, in that order; junction bases with no gene match: 10. The germline V gene encodes CDR1 SGHTA and CDR2 FQGNSA. The CDR3 is made up of 15 amino acids. This CDR3 reads CASSLFTGGVWEQYF. CDR3 nucleotides: TGTGCCAGCAGCTTATTTACGGGAGGGGTATGGGAGCAGTACTTC.

This chain uses TRBV6-5 with TRBJ1-5, with D maybe TRBD1 (6 bases). Per germline, CDR1 MNHEY and CDR2 SVGAGI. The CDR3 has 13 residues. V was shortened by 6 bases and J by 8 bases, with 14 bases between the two germline ends. The CDR3 region is CASRTGPWEPQHF. The CDR3 DNA reads as TGTGCCAGCAGGACAGGTCCATGGGAGCCCCAGCATTTT.